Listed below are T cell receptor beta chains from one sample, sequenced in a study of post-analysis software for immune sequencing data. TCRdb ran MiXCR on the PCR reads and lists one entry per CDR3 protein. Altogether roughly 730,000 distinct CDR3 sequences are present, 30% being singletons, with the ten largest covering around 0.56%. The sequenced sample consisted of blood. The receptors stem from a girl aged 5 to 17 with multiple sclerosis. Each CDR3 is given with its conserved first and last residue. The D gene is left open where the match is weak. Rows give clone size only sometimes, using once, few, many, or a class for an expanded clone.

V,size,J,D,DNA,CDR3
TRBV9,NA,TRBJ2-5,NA,TGTGCCAGCAGCGTCGGGACTTACCAAGAGACCCAGTACTTC,CASSVGTYQETQYF
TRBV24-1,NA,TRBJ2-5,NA,TGTGCCACCAGTGATTCCCTAGGCGTTACGAGGGAGACCCAGTACTTC,CATSDSLGVTRETQYF
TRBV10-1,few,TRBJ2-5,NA,TGCGCCAGCAGTGAGGGCGGACTGGGCCAAGAGACCCAGTACTTC,CASSEGGLGQETQYF
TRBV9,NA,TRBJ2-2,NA,TGTGCCAGCAGCGCGAAAGCATGGGGGGGCTACACCGGGGAGCTGTTTTTT,CASSAKAWGGYTGELFF
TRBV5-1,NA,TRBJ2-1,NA,TGCGCCAGCCGAAGGGGGGGCCCATACAATGAGCAGTTCTTC,CASRRGGPYNEQFF
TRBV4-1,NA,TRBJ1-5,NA,TGCGCCAGCAGTCAATTCACAGGGCACATAGGTCGCAATCAGCCCCAGCATTTT,CASSQFTGHIGRNQPQHF
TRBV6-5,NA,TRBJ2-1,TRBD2,TGTGCCAGCAGCCGTGGGGGGGGGATGGATGAGCAGTTCTTC,CASSRGGGMDEQFF
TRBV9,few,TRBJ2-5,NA,TGTGCCAGCAGCGCGGGGCGACAGGTACAAGAGACCCAGTACTTC,CASSAGRQVQETQYF
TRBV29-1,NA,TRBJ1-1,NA,TGCAGCGTTACCCGGGACATGAACACTGAAGCTTTCTTT,CSVTRDMNTEAFF
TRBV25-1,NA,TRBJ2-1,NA,TGTGCCAGCAGTGAATTGGCGGCGAGTGTATTCGATGAGCAGTTCTTC,CASSELAASVFDEQFF
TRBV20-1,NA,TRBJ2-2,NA,TGCAGTGCTAGAGATCGTATAGCGGCGTCTAACACCGGGGAGCTGTTTTTT,CSARDRIAASNTGELFF
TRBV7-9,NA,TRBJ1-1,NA,TGCGCCAGCACCCTAATAGGGGCGGACACTGAAGCTTTCTTT,CASTLIGADTEAFF
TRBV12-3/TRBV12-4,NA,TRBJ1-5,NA,TGTGCCAGCAGTTACCTTTTGCGGTCAGTGCATTTT,CASSYLLRSVHF
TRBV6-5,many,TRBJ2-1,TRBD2,TGTGCCAGCAGCAGGAGCGGGAGCTCCTACAATGAGCAGTTCTTC,CASSRSGSSYNEQFF
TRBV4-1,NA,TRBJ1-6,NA,TGCGCCAGCAGCCAAGTGAGGGGCCGGAGCTATGATTCACCCCTCCACTTT,CASSQVRGRSYDSPLHF
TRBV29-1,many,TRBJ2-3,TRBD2,TGCAGCGTTGGAGGTATTAGCGGGGAAGGGAGCACAGATACGCAGTATTTT,CSVGGISGEGSTDTQYF
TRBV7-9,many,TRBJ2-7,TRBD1,TGTGCCAGCAGCCCTGTAGGGGGCGGAAGCTACGAGCAGTACTTC,CASSPVGGGSYEQYF
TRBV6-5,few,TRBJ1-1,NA,TGTGCCAGCAGTGAAGGGTATGCAGCCACTGAAGCTTTCTTT,CASSEGYAATEAFF
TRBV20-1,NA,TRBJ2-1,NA,TGCAGTGCCCAGACTAGTGTTTTTTTGGGTGAGCAGTTCTTC,CSAQTSVFLGEQFF
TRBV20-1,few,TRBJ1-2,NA,TGCAGTGCTGGGTCCGGGACCGCCCCAGGAAGGGGTAACTATGGCTACACCTTC,CSAGSGTAPGRGNYGYTF
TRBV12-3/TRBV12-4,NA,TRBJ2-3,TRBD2,TGTGCCAGCAGGGGATCAGCGACTAGCGGGGGGATGTCGGATACGCAGTATTTT,CASRGSATSGGMSDTQYF
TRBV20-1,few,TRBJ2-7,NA,TGCAGTGCTAGAGTCAGGGAGTCCTACGAGCAGTACTTC,CSARVRESYEQYF
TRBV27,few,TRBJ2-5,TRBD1,TGTGCCAGCACCCAAATAGGGGGCCTTGGGGAGCAGTACTTC,CASTQIGGLGEQYF
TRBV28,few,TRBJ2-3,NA,TGTGCCACCAGGACGTCTGATACGCAGTATTTT,CATRTSDTQYF
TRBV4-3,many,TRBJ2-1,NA,TGCGCCAGCAGCCAAGACCCGGGGTCCTACAATGAGCAGTTCTTC,CASSQDPGSYNEQFF
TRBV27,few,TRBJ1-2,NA,TGTGCCAGCAGTTTTGGACGGTTCTATGGCTACACCTTC,CASSFGRFYGYTF
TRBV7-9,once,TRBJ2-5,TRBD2,TGTGCCAGCAGCGCTAGCGGGGGGGCCCAAGAGCAGTACTTC,CASSASGGAQEQYF
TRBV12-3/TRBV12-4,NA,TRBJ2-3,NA,TGTGCCAGCACTTGCAAGACCCGCACAGATACGCAGTATTTT,CASTCKTRTDTQYF
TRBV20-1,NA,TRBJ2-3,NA,TGCAGTGCTGGGGTGGCGGGGACCGCCACAGATACGCAGTATTTT,CSAGVAGTATDTQYF
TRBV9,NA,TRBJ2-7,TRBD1,TGTGCCAGCAGCGTAGTCGATGAGGGGGCTATTTGGGAGCAGTACTTC,CASSVVDEGAIWEQYF
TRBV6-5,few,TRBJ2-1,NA,TGTGCAGAGAAGGGGGGTTACAATGAGCAGTTCTTC,CAEKGGYNEQFF
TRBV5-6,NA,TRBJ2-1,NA,TGTGCCAGCAAAACTCAGGGCTTTGGGGATGAGCAGTTCTTC,CASKTQGFGDEQFF
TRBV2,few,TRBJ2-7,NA,TGTGTCAGGGGACTCCCCGGACAGATCAATGAGCAGTACTTC,CVRGLPGQINEQYF
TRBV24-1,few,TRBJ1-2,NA,TGTGCCACCAGTGATTTGAGACCTGAAGAGAATGGCTACACCTTC,CATSDLRPEENGYTF
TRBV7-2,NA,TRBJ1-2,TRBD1,TGTGCCAGCAGCGGCCGGACAGGGCGAGGGAGCTACACCTTC,CASSGRTGRGSYTF
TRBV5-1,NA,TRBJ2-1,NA,TGCGCCAGCAGCCCGACTGGGGGGAGCTCCTACAATGAGCAGTTCTTC,CASSPTGGSSYNEQFF
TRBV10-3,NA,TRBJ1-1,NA,TGTGCCATCAGCGTCACAGGGACGAACACTGAAGCTTTCTTT,CAISVTGTNTEAFF
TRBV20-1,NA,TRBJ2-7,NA,TGCAGTGCTAGAGTCGGGTTGCGATACGAGCAGTACTTC,CSARVGLRYEQYF
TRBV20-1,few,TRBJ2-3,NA,TGCAGTGCTGCCATTTCAGATACGCAGTATTTT,CSAAISDTQYF
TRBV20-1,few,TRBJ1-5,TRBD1,TGCAGTGCCATGACCTCGCTACAGGGGCATCAGCCCCAGCATTTT,CSAMTSLQGHQPQHF
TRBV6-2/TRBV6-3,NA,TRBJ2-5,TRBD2,TGTGCCAGCAGTTATCTACTAGCGGAGCTCCAAGAGACCCAGTACTTC,CASSYLLAELQETQYF
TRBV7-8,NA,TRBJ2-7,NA,TGTGCCAGCAGCCATTTCGACAGCTCCTACGAGCAGTACTTC,CASSHFDSSYEQYF
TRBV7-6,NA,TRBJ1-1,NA,TGTGCCAGCAGCGCTTCATGGGGGGCTGAAGCTTTCTTT,CASSASWGAEAFF
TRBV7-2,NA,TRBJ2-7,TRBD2,TGTGCCAGCAGCTATGGAGCGGGAGGGTCCTACGAGCAGTACTTC,CASSYGAGGSYEQYF
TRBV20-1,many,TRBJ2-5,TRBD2,TGCAGTGCTGGACTAGTGGTTGGAGAGACCCAGTACTTC,CSAGLVVGETQYF
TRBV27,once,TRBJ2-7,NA,TGTGCCAGCAGTAACAACGGGGGCCCATACTCCTACGAGCAGTACTTC,CASSNNGGPYSYEQYF
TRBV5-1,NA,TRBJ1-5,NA,TGCGCCAGCAGCCCACTGGGGTCGGCAGGGAGACAGCCCCAGCATTTT,CASSPLGSAGRQPQHF
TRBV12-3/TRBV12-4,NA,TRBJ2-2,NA,TGTGCCAGCAGTTTCATAGTGGGCGGGGAGCTGTTTTTT,CASSFIVGGELFF
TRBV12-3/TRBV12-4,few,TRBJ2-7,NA,TGTGCCAGCGCCGATAGGACCTACGAGCAGTACTTC,CASADRTYEQYF
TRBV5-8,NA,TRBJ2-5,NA,TGTGCCAGCAGCTTGGAGCTAGTCTCGCCCCAGTACTTC,CASSLELVSPQYF
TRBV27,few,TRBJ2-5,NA,TGTGCCAGCAGTCCTCCCCCCGAGACCCAGTACTTC,CASSPPPETQYF
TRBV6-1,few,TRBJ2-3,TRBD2,TGCGCCAGCAGTGACCCCCAGCGGGGGGGCTACACAGATACGCAGTATTTT,CASSDPQRGGYTDTQYF
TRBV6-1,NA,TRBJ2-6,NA,TGTGCCAGCACAAGCTCTGGGGCCAACGTCCGGACTTTC,CASTSSGANVRTF